The 28 T cell receptor beta chains reported below all come from one sample, sequenced in a study of Graves' ophthalmopathy and Graves' hyperthyroidism. RNA transcripts were the template, and TCR beta CDR3 regions were amplified from them. The first-round RT-PCR employed HTBI primers together with the Qiagen OneStep RT-PCR kit. A multiplex PCR was then performed as the second round. From the multiplex PCR reads, TCRdb called clonotypes with MiXCR, one entry per CDR3 protein. The data contain 500,000 to 800,000 distinct CDR3 sequences, roughly 39% of them seen just once; the ten biggest clones take up 3.3%. The specimen sequenced was peripheral blood. The receptors were gathered from an adult man with Graves' ophthalmopathy.

This clonotype has at least ten counts. V is TRBV14 and J is TRBJ1-2, with D hard to call. The CDR3 is 14 residues long. Germline CDR1 SGHDN, CDR2 FVKESK. V lost 0 bases to trimming and J lost 7 bases, with 12 bases between them. The CDR3 loop is CASSQELTSSGYTF. The CDR3, as DNA: TGTGCCAGCAGCCAAGAATTGACAAGCAGTGGCTACACCTTC.

The genes are TRBV12-5 and TRBJ1-2, with D possibly TRBD1 on 6 matching bases. V lost 9 bases to trimming and J lost 8 bases, with 31 bases between them. Germline lookup yields CDR1 LGHNT and CDR2 FRNRAP. CDR3 size: 17 residues. This CDR3 is CARVQHLREQGGRGYTF. CDR3 bases: TGTGCTAGAGTGCAACACCTCCGGGAACAGGGCGGGCGCGGCTACACCTTC. Based on the CDR3 plus reference TRBV12-5 and TRBJ1-2, the full variable domain is DARVTQTPRHKVTEMGQEVTMRCQPILGHNTVFWYRQTMMQGLELLAYFRNRAPLDDSGMPKDRFSAEMPDATLATLKIQPSEPRDSAVYFCARVQHLREQGGRGYTFGSGTRLTVV.

This clonotype was seen ten or more times. The chain has TRBV6-6 and TRBJ1-6; TRBD1 matches 11 bases. Germline V lookup: CDR1 MNHNY, CDR2 SVGAGI (reference sequence). The CDR3 sequence is 16 residues long. V lost 2 bases, J lost 10 bases, and 7 bases stayed unmatched. CDR3 sequence reads: CASSYGTGGDGSPLHF. CDR3 nucleotide sequence: TGTGCCAGCAGTTACGGGACAGGGGGGGATGGGTCACCCCTCCACTTT.

To note about this clonotype: A much larger clone lies one base from this, so it may be a read error. The V gene is TRBV19, the J gene TRBJ1-2; D is perhaps TRBD1 (5 bases). This CDR3 region has 14 residues. Germline V lookup: CDR1 LNHDA, CDR2 SQIVND (reference sequence). With 8 bases removed from V and 0 bases from J, the gap between germline ends came to 13 bases. CDR3 residues: CASGIWDSNYGYTF. For the CDR3, the DNA is TGTGCCAGTGGCATCTGGGACTCTAACTATGGCTACACCTTC. The full variable domain, with the rest looked up from reference TRBV19 and TRBJ1-2, is DGGITQSPKYLFRKEGQNVTLSCEQNLNHDAMYWYRQDPGQGLRLIYYSQIVNDFQKGDIAEGYSVSREKKESFPLTVTSAQKNPTAFYLCASGIWDSNYGYTFGSGTRLTVV.

Many counts were recorded for this clonotype. The chain joins TRBV19 to TRBJ2-7; 9 nucleotides align to TRBD2. With V trimmed by 10 bases and J by 3 bases, 13 bases remained unmatched. Germline loops: CDR1 LNHDA, CDR2 SQIVND (reference sequence). The CDR3 extends over 15 amino acids. CDR3 nucleotide sequence: TGTGCCACCCGGCAGTCCGGGACTAGCCACTACGAGCAGTACTTC. It codes for CATRQSGTSHYEQYF.

The genes are TRBV7-6 and TRBJ1-1; a weak D match, TRBD1 (6 bases). The CDR3 extends over 15 amino acids. The germline gives CDR1 SGHVS, CDR2 FNYEAQ. V lost 5 bases, J lost 0 bases, and 13 bases lay in between. The CDR3 region is CASSRAQGLNTEAFF. The CDR3 bases are TGTGCCAGCAGCCGGGCACAGGGATTGAACACTGAAGCTTTCTTT.

This clonotype was counted ten times or more. This chain connects TRBV29-1 to TRBJ2-7; D unresolved. The length of the CDR3 is 13 residues. Trimming pared 0 bases from V and 12 bases from J, leaving 18 bases between. CDR1 is SQVTM, CDR2 ANQGSEA, per germline. The chain's CDR3 is CSVEDRSWPGRYF. CDR3 DNA: TGCAGCGTTGAAGATCGGTCTTGGCCTGGTCGGTACTTC.

The rearrangement links TRBV4-2 to TRBJ1-1; D is perhaps TRBD1 (5 bases). The CDR3 has 17 amino acids. Germline V lookup: CDR1 LGHNA, CDR2 YNFKEQ. The V and J ends lost 6 bases and 1 base respectively, with 21 bases between them. In DNA, the CDR3 is TGTGCCAGCAGACAGGCCCGGCCCCTTCATGAGAACACTGAAGCTTTCTTT. Residues: CASRQARPLHENTEAFF.

The chain has TRBV10-3 and TRBJ1-1; no definite D call. Germline V gives CDR1 ENHRY, CDR2 SYGVKD. V lost 0 bases and J 5 bases, leaving 19 bases between the germline ends. The CDR3 consists of 17 residues. DNA of the CDR3: TGTGCCATCAGTGAGTCTATATGGGATCGGGTCGAAACTGAAGCTTTCTTT. It codes for CAISESIWDRVETEAFF.

This chain connects TRBV7-6 to TRBJ1-5; maybe TRBD1 (5 bases). The CDR3 is 14 residues long. The V gene's germline CDR1 is SGHVS and CDR2 FNYEAQ. V was shortened by 1 base and J by 6 bases, with 10 bases between the two germline ends. The CDR3 DNA reads as TGTGCCAGCAGCTTAGGCGGGGCGGGTCAGCCCCAGCATTTT. The encoded protein is CASSLGGAGQPQHF.

The chain joins TRBV7-9 to TRBJ2-3; the match to TRBD2 covers 7 bases. The CDR3 loop spans 14 amino acids. V trimming: 1 base; J trimming: 4 bases; junction bases outside the gene matches: 2. The germline V gene has CDR1 SEHNR and CDR2 FQNEAQ (reference sequence). CDR3 residues: CASSLEGGADTQYF. In DNA, the CDR3 is TGTGCCAGCAGCTTAGAGGGAGGGGCAGATACGCAGTATTTT.

This clonotype appeared once. A much larger clone is a single base away; this may be a read error. The V and J genes are TRBV9 and TRBJ2-7, with D unclear. Germline V CDR1 and CDR2: SGDLS, YYNGEE. This CDR3 comprises 16 residues. CDR3 loop: CASSLSTPASSYEQYF. The CDR3 nucleotides read TGCGCCAGCAGCTTGTCGACCCCGGCGAGCTCCTACGAGCAGTACTTC.

This clonotype has just a few counts. CDR3 coding DNA: TGTGCCAGCAGTCCACTACCGGGACAGGGTCTTAGTTCAGCTTTCTTT. Amino acid sequence: CASSPLPGQGLSSAFF. V is TRBV12-3 or TRBV12-4 and J is TRBJ1-1; TRBD1 agrees at 9 bases. The CDR3 totals 16 residues. With 5 bases clipped from V and 10 bases from J, the junction kept 17 bases outside the gene matches.

This clonotype occurred many times. The V gene is TRBV7-8, the J gene TRBJ1-2; TRBD1 matches at 9 bases. V shed 0 bases, J shed 2 bases, and the junction held 4 bases outside the gene matches. This CDR3 region has 16 residues. CDR1 and CDR2 (germline): SGHVS, FQNEAQ. CDR3 protein: CASSLATTGGNYGYTF. The CDR3 DNA reads TGTGCCAGCAGCTTAGCGACGACAGGGGGGAACTATGGCTACACCTTC.

This clonotype was observed a handful of times. The chain is built from TRBV27 and TRBJ2-7, with 7 nucleotides matching TRBD2. CDR1 and CDR2 (germline): MNHEY, SMNVEV (reference sequence). The CDR3 extends over 15 amino acids. Unmatched junction bases numbered 8, after V lost 3 bases and J lost 3 bases. The CDR3 DNA sequence: TGTGCCAGCAGTTTTTTAGCGGGCAAGGGCTACGAGCAGTACTTC. Its translation is CASSFLAGKGYEQYF.

V usage is TRBV7-2 and J usage is TRBJ1-2; 10 bases map to TRBD1. Germline loops: CDR1 SGHTA, CDR2 FQGNSA. V lost 3 bases, J lost 5 bases, and 15 bases stayed unmatched. The CDR3 has 18 amino acids. The CDR3 coding sequence is TGTGCCAGCAGCTTCCACGACAGGGGGCGATATATCGGGTATGGCTACACCTTC. Protein product: CASSFHDRGRYIGYGYTF.

The rearrangement joins TRBV29-1 to TRBJ1-1, with 7 bases identical to TRBD1. The CDR3 extends over 11 amino acids. The V segment lost 5 bases and the J segment 6 bases; nucleotides outside the gene matches: 3. In germline, CDR1 is SQVTM, CDR2 ANQGSEA. Here the CDR3 DNA reads TGCAGCGTTTCACAGGGGCCTGAAGCTTTCTTT. Amino acids: CSVSQGPEAFF.

The V gene is TRBV19, the J gene TRBJ1-5; 7 bases agree with TRBD1. V gave up 7 bases and J gave up 2 bases; unmatched junction bases: 14. Per the germline V gene, CDR1 is LNHDA and CDR2 is SQIVND (reference sequence). CDR3 length: 17 residues. CDR3 region: CASTEDRYGYGNQPQHF. CDR3 in DNA: TGTGCCAGTACCGAGGACAGGTATGGATATGGCAATCAGCCCCAGCATTTT.

The V call is TRBV12-3 or TRBV12-4, the J call TRBJ2-2, with 9 bases that match TRBD2. This CDR3 contains 16 residues. Trimming removed 6 bases from V and 6 bases from J; junction bases left unmatched: 11. The CDR3 bases are TGTGCCAGCAGCCAAGGGGGACTAGCATCGGCCGGGGAGCTGTTTTTT. Translation gives CASSQGGLASAGELFF.

This clonotype was seen only a few times. This rearrangement joins TRBV9 to TRBJ1-1; possible D gene TRBD1, 6 bases. This CDR3 is built from 14 residues. V was trimmed by 4 bases and J by 4 bases, leaving 14 bases between them. Germline CDR1 is SGDLS and CDR2 is YYNGEE. For the CDR3, the DNA is TGTGCCAGCAGCCCCGACGGGGGCGGCACTGAAGCTTTCTTT. This gives the protein CASSPDGGGTEAFF.

This clonotype was seen many times. This sequence joins TRBV7-9 and TRBJ2-7; TRBD1 might be the D (6 bases). Trimming cost V 5 bases and J 2 bases, with 13 bases left between them. Germline V gene lookup returns CDR1 SEHNR and CDR2 FQNEAQ (reference sequence). The CDR3 covers 14 residues. The CDR3 sequence is CASSNRESTYEQYF. CDR3 DNA sequence: TGTGCCAGCAGCAACAGGGAGTCCACCTACGAGCAGTACTTC. The full variable domain, rest sourced from reference TRBV7-9 and TRBJ2-7, is DTGVSQNPRHKITKRGQNVTFRCDPISEHNRLYWYRQTLGQGPEFLTYFQNEAQLEKSRLLSDRFSAERPKGSFSTLEIQRTEQGDSAMYLCASSNRESTYEQYFGPGTRLTVT.

As regards this clonotype: A read error may explain this, as a much larger clone is one base away. Given the absence of the conserved phenylalanine or tryptophan at the CDR3 end, a read error is likely. CDR3 protein: CASSQGDVYEQYL. The CDR3 coding sequence is TGTGCCAGTAGCCAGGGGGACGTCTACGAGCAGTACCTC. The rearrangement joins TRBV19 to TRBJ2-7, with 7 bases aligning to TRBD1. This CDR3 comprises 13 residues. Trimming cost V 6 bases and J 3 bases; bases outside gene matches: 5. Germline CDR1 is LNHDA and CDR2 is SQIVND (reference sequence).

The DNA for the CDR3 is TGTGCCAGCAGCGTAGAGATGGGAGGGAGCACAGATACGCAGTATTTT. It codes for CASSVEMGGSTDTQYF. This rearrangement joins TRBV9 to TRBJ2-3; 7 nucleotides match TRBD2. After removal of 0 bases from V and 0 bases from J, the junction contained 4 bases not matched to a gene. In germline, CDR1 is SGDLS, CDR2 YYNGEE. The CDR3 is 16 amino acids.

This clonotype was counted ten times or more. The gene calls are TRBV20-1 and TRBJ1-1; 10 nucleotides align to TRBD1. Germline CDR1 and CDR2: DFQATT and SNEGSKA (reference sequence). The CDR3 covers 14 residues. Trimming cost V 6 bases and J 6 bases; bases outside gene matches: 10. The CDR3 region has the DNA TGCAGTGCCCCCGGGACAGGGGACTCGGCTGAAGCTTTCTTT. This codes for CSAPGTGDSAEAFF.

This clonotype was seen once. The J gene is TRBJ2-5, the V gene TRBV29-1; 7 bases are shared with TRBD2. The CDR3 has 16 residues. Trimming removed 6 bases from V and 3 bases from J; junction bases left unmatched: 16. Per germline, CDR1 SQVTM and CDR2 ANQGSEA. The chain's CDR3 is CSVTRGSGNTKETQYF. The CDR3 nucleotides are TGCAGCGTCACGCGGGGGTCCGGAAACACCAAAGAGACCCAGTACTTC.

Concerning this clonotype itself: Mismatch with germline at one junction end may stem from a read error. The rearrangement links TRBV25-1 to TRBJ2-2; 16 nucleotides align to TRBD2. CDR1 is MGHDK, CDR2 SYGVNS, per germline. CDR3 size: 18 residues. The CDR3 here is CASSIGTSGRVNTGELFF. The CDR3 bases are TGCGCCAGCAGCATCGGGACTAGCGGGAGGGTTAACACCGGGGAGCTGTTTTTT.

This clonotype was picked up a small number of times. The chain has TRBV9 and TRBJ1-6; TRBD1 might be the D (5 bases). Germline CDR1 is SGDLS and CDR2 is YYNGEE. V gave up 7 bases and J gave up 9 bases, with 23 bases separating them. CDR3 length: 16 amino acids. The CDR3 region has the DNA TGTGCCAGCTCACCACCGAGTCGCCAGGGTGGTTCACCCCTCCACTTT. This gives the protein CASSPPSRQGGSPLHF.

The chain is built from TRBV12-3 or TRBV12-4 and TRBJ1-2; perhaps TRBD1 as D (5 bases). CDR3 length: 12 residues. V was cut by 6 bases and J by 8 bases, with 13 bases left in between. The CDR3: CASRTAGIGYTF. The CDR3 coding sequence is TGTGCCAGCAGGACAGCCGGTATCGGCTACACCTTC.